Below, 18 T cell receptor beta chains from the same sample are listed, as sequenced in a study of regulatory T cells in long-lasting Graves disease. Through Arm-PCR of CDR3 regions and iRepertoire HTBI primers, TCR beta libraries were built. Via MiXCR, TCRdb re-called the multiplex PCR reads, giving one row per CDR3 protein. The sample yields 550,000 to 650,000 distinct CDR3 sequences, roughly a sixth seen once. Regarding time point: newly diagnosed GD, antithyroid drugs for less than 3 months. Isolated PBMC RNA provided the starting material for the TCR library. The same specimen was also included in a second study, on T cells in Graves' hyperthyroidism and ophthalmopathy.

Sequencing used peripheral blood mononuclear cells (PBMCs), obtained at new diagnosis, from a patient treated with antithyroid drugs. The receptors come from a man aged 18 to 29 with Graves disease.

Note on this clonotype: A read error may explain this, as a much larger clone is one base away. The rearrangement uses TRBV20-1 and TRBJ2-2; D is possibly TRBD1 (6 bases). This CDR3 contains 14 residues. Germline V gene lookup returns CDR1 DFQATT and CDR2 SNEGSKA (reference sequence). The CDR3 sequence: CSAPGTLNTGEPFF. The CDR3 DNA follows: TGCAGTGCTCCCGGGACATTGAACACCGGGGAGCCGTTTTTT.

The table lists this clonotype with many counts. The chain combines TRBV7-6 with TRBJ1-1; the D gene is possibly TRBD1 (5 bases). The V gene's germline CDR1 is SGHVS and CDR2 FNYEAQ. This CDR3 region has 16 residues. V dropped 5 bases and J dropped 1 base, with 17 bases sitting between them. In DNA, the CDR3 is TGTGCCAGCAGCGAGACCCCGGGACGGACGAACACTGAAGCTTTCTTT. Its translation is CASSETPGRTNTEAFF.

J is TRBJ2-7 and V is TRBV29-1; 11 nucleotides agree with TRBD2. The V gene end was trimmed by 6 bases and the J gene end by 1 base; junction bases not matched to a gene: 5. CDR1 is SQVTM and CDR2 is ANQGSEA in the germline V gene. The CDR3 spans 14 residues. In nucleotides, the CDR3 is TGCAGCGTCCCGGGACTAGCGGTGTCCTACGAGCAGTACTTC. Protein: CSVPGLAVSYEQYF.

This clonotype was detected once. The CDR3 DNA reads as TGCGCCAGCAGCCAAGCCGACAGGGGGCATGGGGCCAACGTCCTGACTTTC. Translating gives CASSQADRGHGANVLTF. The rearrangement joins TRBV4-1 to TRBJ2-6, with 10 positions matching TRBD1. The CDR3 is made up of 17 amino acids. V lost 1 base and J lost 3; bases outside the gene matches: 3. Germline CDR1 reads MGHRA; CDR2 reads YSYEKL.

The rearrangement joins TRBV6-2 or TRBV6-3 to TRBJ2-2; a possible D gene is TRBD2 (6 bases). Germline CDR1 MNHEY, CDR2 SVGEGT. The V end was cut by 1 base, the J end by 0 bases, with 12 bases between. The CDR3 totals 17 residues. The CDR3 loop reads CASSYWGVQANTGELFF. CDR3 coding DNA: TGTGCCAGCAGTTACTGGGGGGTACAGGCGAACACCGGGGAGCTGTTTTTT.

This clonotype was seen ten or more times. The J gene is TRBJ2-7, the V gene TRBV20-1; 9 bases are a match to TRBD2. The ends lost 5 bases at V and 0 bases at J; junction bases unmatched: 8. Germline assignment: CDR1 DFQATT and CDR2 SNEGSKA (reference sequence). This CDR3 is built from 15 residues. CDR3 protein: CSAPSGRSFSYEQYF. The DNA for the CDR3 is TGCAGTGCTCCCAGCGGGAGGTCCTTCTCCTACGAGCAGTACTTC.

The V call is TRBV27, the J call TRBJ1-3, with TRBD1 identical over 10 bases. Per the germline V gene, CDR1 is MNHEY and CDR2 is SMNVEV (reference sequence). The CDR3 contains 14 residues. J lost 7 bases, V lost 6 bases, and 6 bases had no gene match. For the CDR3, the DNA is TGTGCCAGCAGGAGGGGGACAGGGGCGAACACCATATATTTT. This gives the protein CASRRGTGANTIYF.

This clonotype has at least ten counts. V is TRBV7-9 and J is TRBJ2-7, with 8 bases aligning to TRBD2. V was pared by 3 bases and J by 2 bases, with 6 bases of the junction left unmatched. The CDR3 loop spans 15 amino acids. Germline loops: CDR1 SEHNR, CDR2 FQNEAQ (reference sequence). CDR3 nucleotide sequence: TGTGCCAGCAGCTTCTTACTAGCGGAGACCTACGAGCAGTACTTC. It specifies CASSFLLAETYEQYF. Supplemented by reference TRBV7-9 and TRBJ2-7, the full variable domain reads DTGVSQNPRHKITKRGQNVTFRCDPISEHNRLYWYRQTLGQGPEFLTYFQNEAQLEKSRLLSDRFSAERPKGSFSTLEIQRTEQGDSAMYLCASSFLLAETYEQYFGPGTRLTVT.

This sequence joins TRBV6-1 and TRBJ2-2; D gene uncertain. The CDR3 consists of 16 residues. Germline loops: CDR1 MNHNS, CDR2 SASEGT. Trimming removed 6 bases from V and 0 bases from J, with 14 bases in between. The CDR3 DNA is TGTGCCAGCAGCCTAGACTTTGCGGCGAACACCGGGGAGCTGTTTTTT. Translating it yields CASSLDFAANTGELFF.

This clonotype was picked up many times. The CDR3 DNA reads TGTGCCAGCAGCTTAGGTAGCGGGAGTCGGAATGAGCAGTTCTTC. Its translation: CASSLGSGSRNEQFF. The V call is TRBV7-2, the J call TRBJ2-1; 9 nucleotides align to TRBD2. CDR1 SGHTA and CDR2 FQGNSA come from the germline V gene. The CDR3 is 15 residues long. V lost 1 base, J lost 7 bases, and 5 bases stayed unmatched.

This rearrangement joins TRBV19 to TRBJ2-1; TRBD2 is a possible D gene (6 bases). CDR3 length equals 15 residues. The germline V and J ends were trimmed by 3 bases and 7 bases, with 16 bases remaining between them. Germline-derived CDR1 and CDR2 are LNHDA and SQIVND (reference sequence). The CDR3 coding sequence is TGTGCCAGTAGTATCGGTAGCGGCAGACGTAATGAGCAGTTCTTC. Its translation is CASSIGSGRRNEQFF.

The V call is TRBV10-3, the J call TRBJ2-7, with 9 bases that match TRBD2. The trim removed 5 bases at V and 4 bases at J, leaving 24 bases unmatched. This CDR3 is built from 20 residues. The germline gives CDR1 ENHRY, CDR2 SYGVKD. CDR3 loop: CAISRLRLADTTKVWYEQYF. The CDR3 DNA follows: TGTGCCATCAGTAGACTGCGACTAGCGGATACAACGAAGGTATGGTACGAGCAGTACTTC.

This clonotype was detected many times. The rearrangement joins TRBV9 to TRBJ2-2, with 9 bases matching TRBD2. J lost 7 bases, V lost 4 bases, and 11 bases had no gene match. The germline V gene has CDR1 SGDLS and CDR2 YYNGEE. This CDR3 contains 16 residues. DNA of the CDR3: TGTGCCAGCAGCCCCCGAGGTAGCGGGAGCATCGGGGAGCTGTTTTTT. This codes for CASSPRGSGSIGELFF.

In this sample, this clonotype turned up many times. The gene calls are TRBV5-1 and TRBJ1-1; D remains unclear. V lost 4 bases, J lost 4 bases, and 20 bases lay in between. CDR3 length: 16 residues. CDR1 and CDR2 (germline): SGHRS, YFSETQ. The CDR3 loop reads CASSPNPGTWGTEAFF. CDR3 nucleotide sequence: TGCGCCAGCAGCCCTAACCCGGGCACATGGGGCACTGAAGCTTTCTTT. Complete variable domain (other parts from reference TRBV5-1 and TRBJ1-1): KAGVTQTPRYLIKTRGQQVTLSCSPISGHRSVSWYQQTPGQGLQFLFEYFSETQRNKGNFPGRFSGRQFSNSRSEMNVSTLELGDSALYLCASSPNPGTWGTEAFFGQGTRLTVV.

This sequence joins TRBV4-3 and TRBJ2-7, with 7 bases aligning to TRBD2. V lost 4 bases and J lost 4; bases outside the gene matches: 16. The CDR3 length is 17 residues. Germline V gene sequence: CDR1 LGHNA, CDR2 YSLEER. CDR3 sequence: CASSPDSIGASGYEQYF. CDR3 bases: TGCGCCAGCAGCCCCGACTCTATCGGGGCTAGCGGATACGAGCAGTACTTC.

This clonotype was detected ten times or more. This chain connects TRBV5-1 to TRBJ2-2; TRBD2 aligns across 8 bases. This CDR3 has 14 amino acids. CDR1 is SGHRS, CDR2 YFSETQ, per germline. With V trimmed by 3 bases and J by 7 bases, 5 bases remained unmatched. The CDR3 loop is CASSSTSEGGELFF. The DNA of the CDR3 is TGCGCCAGCAGCTCGACTAGCGAAGGCGGGGAGCTGTTTTTT.

V is TRBV6-1 and J is TRBJ2-7, with 13 bases identical to TRBD2. With 4 bases clipped from V and 7 bases from J, the junction kept 4 bases outside the gene matches. Germline CDR1 and CDR2: MNHNS and SASEGT. The CDR3 totals 14 residues. The CDR3 nucleotides read TGTGCCAGCAGTGTTGGACTAGCGGGAGAAGAGCAGTACTTC. Translated, it gives CASSVGLAGEEQYF.

V usage is TRBV7-6 and J usage is TRBJ1-1, with D possibly TRBD1 on 6 matching bases. The CDR3 loop spans 14 amino acids. Trimming shortened V by 5 bases and J by 4 bases, and 14 bases separated the two germline ends. In germline, CDR1 is SGHVS, CDR2 FNYEAQ. This chain's CDR3 is CASSPQGLVTEAFF. The CDR3 DNA sequence: TGTGCCAGCAGCCCACAGGGTTTAGTCACTGAAGCTTTCTTT.